The clone carrying this TCR beta chain was observed a handful of times. The antigen is unknown. Samples of blood were obtained at baseline, on cycle 4 day 1, and on cycle 7 day 1. The data belong to a study of OX40 agonist ivuxolimab in advanced cancers. About the research overall: Each patient was given ivuxolimab into a vein every 2 weeks, at 0.01 to 10 mg/kg. Earlier treatment with anti-PD-1, anti-PD-L1 or anti-CTLA-4 was permitted, and 35% to 45% had received some.

Germline V gene sequence: CDR1 SEHNR, CDR2 FQNEAQ (reference sequence). Trimming shortened V by 5 bases and J by 4 bases, and 21 bases separated the two germline ends. The CDR3 spans 16 residues. Study results and limitations: People who partly responded at 0.1-3.0 mg/kg had some of the least clonal expansion seen.

Data came from immunoSEQ multiplex PCR; TCRdb stores just in-frame clones and leaves some out. The table lists 45,000 to 55,000 clones, roughly 92% of them singletons, with around 12% in the top ten. V usage is TRBV7-9 and J usage is TRBJ2-7; no reliable D call. The specimen comprised CD4+ or CD8+ T cells sorted from blood, sampled in a trial of the OX40 agonist ivuxolimab. This clonotype originated in an adult with an advanced solid tumor such as melanoma, head and neck, liver or kidney cancer. The DNA of the CDR3 is TGTGCCAGCAGCCCTACTCTCTCTGCAGGAGCTTACGAGCAGTACTTC. It encodes CASSPTLSAGAYEQYF. Variable domain in full (rest from reference TRBV7-9 and TRBJ2-7): DTGVSQNPRHKITKRGQNVTFRCDPISEHNRLYWYRQTLGQGPEFLTYFQNEAQLEKSRLLSDRFSAERPKGSFSTLEIQRTEQGDSAMYLCASSPTLSAGAYEQYFGPGTRLTVT.